The clone carrying this TCR beta chain was seen many times. Its specificity is not known. Amplification yielded TCR beta CDR3 regions, with RNA transcripts as the source. When the TCR CDR3 underwent first-round RT-PCR, the HTBI primer set was used. TCRdb itself ran the multiplex PCR reads through MiXCR, one entry per CDR3 protein. This sample has more than 300,000 distinct CDR3 sequences; roughly 17% occur once, and the top ten carry approximately 30%. This sample stems from a study of T cells in Graves' hyperthyroidism and ophthalmopathy. Regarding the study as a whole: Ophthalmopathy was told apart from stable hyperthyroidism by a 13 V-J model.

Cells are PBMCs isolated from more than 8.5 ml of fresh blood. CDR1 is DFQATT, CDR2 SNEGSKA, per germline (reference sequence). Trimming pared 1 base from V and 6 bases from J, leaving 12 bases between. This CDR3 comprises 14 residues. This TCR derives from a woman aged 25 to 39 with Graves' hyperthyroidism that later progressed to Graves' ophthalmopathy. The chain has TRBV20-1 and TRBJ1-4; no clear D. Sequenced: blood. This CDR3 reads CSARVSSRDEKLFF. The DNA of the CDR3 is TGCAGTGCTAGAGTTTCGTCGAGAGATGAAAAACTGTTTTTT.